The source of this T cell receptor beta chain is a study of blood T cell repertoires in COVID-19. Study summary: COVID-19 samples collected from the United States, Italy and Spain covered acute and convalescent phases. The cDNA or gDNA used as material had been derived from T cells, B-cell-depleted T cells, or PBMCs.

Some clones are missing from TCRdb's copy, which holds only in-frame ones; the method was immunoSEQ multiplex PCR. The table has about 240,000 clones, roughly 86% seen once; the top ten hold roughly 3.3%. Participant-given clinical history determined each cohort assignment. The CDR3 has 16 amino acids. Germline lookup yields CDR1 LGHDT and CDR2 YNNKEL (reference sequence). V trimming: 2 bases; J trimming: 0 bases; junction bases outside the gene matches: 4. The chain joins TRBV3-1 (or the pseudogene TRBV3-2) to TRBJ2-1, with TRBD2 matching 7 bases. The sequenced sample was PBMCs or T cells enriched from blood (not recorded which). The clonotype was recovered from a woman aged 40 to 50 with acute COVID-19. The CDR3 DNA sequence: TGTGCCAGCAGCCAATCGCGGGGGAGCTCCTACAATGAGCAGTTCTTC. Encoded protein: CASSQSRGSSYNEQFF.